The following is a T cell receptor (beta chain) sequence with its context. CDR1 is MNHEY and CDR2 is SMNVEV in the germline V gene (reference sequence). With 5 bases removed from V and 6 bases from J, the gap between germline ends came to 11 bases. This CDR3 contains 12 residues. The sample comes from a study of T cell responses to AZD1222 COVID-19 vaccine. Profiling relied on immunoSEQ multiplex PCR, and the TCRdb table lists in-frame clones only, not all of them. There are approximately 150,000 clones in the sample; about 89% occur only once, and less than 1.5% lies in the top ten. This specimen consisted of peripheral blood, obtained 28 days after the second AZD1222 dose. This rearrangement joins TRBV27 to TRBJ2-7, with D hard to call. The sequence derives from an adult who received the AZD1222 COVID-19 vaccine. The CDR3 nucleotides read TGTGCCAGCAGTCCCACAAATATCGAGCAGTACTTC. Protein product: CASSPTNIEQYF.